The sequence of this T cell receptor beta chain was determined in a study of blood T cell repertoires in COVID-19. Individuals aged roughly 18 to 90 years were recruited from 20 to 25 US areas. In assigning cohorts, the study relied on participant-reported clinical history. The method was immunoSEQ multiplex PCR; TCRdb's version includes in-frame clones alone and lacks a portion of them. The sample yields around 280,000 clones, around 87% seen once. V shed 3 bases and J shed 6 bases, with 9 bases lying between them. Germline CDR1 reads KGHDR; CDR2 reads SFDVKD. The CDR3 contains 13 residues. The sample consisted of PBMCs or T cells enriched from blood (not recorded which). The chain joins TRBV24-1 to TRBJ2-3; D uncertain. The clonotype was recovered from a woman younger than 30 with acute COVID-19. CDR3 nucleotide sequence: TGTGCCACCAGTGATAACAGCTGGGATACGCAGTATTTT. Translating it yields CATSDNSWDTQYF.